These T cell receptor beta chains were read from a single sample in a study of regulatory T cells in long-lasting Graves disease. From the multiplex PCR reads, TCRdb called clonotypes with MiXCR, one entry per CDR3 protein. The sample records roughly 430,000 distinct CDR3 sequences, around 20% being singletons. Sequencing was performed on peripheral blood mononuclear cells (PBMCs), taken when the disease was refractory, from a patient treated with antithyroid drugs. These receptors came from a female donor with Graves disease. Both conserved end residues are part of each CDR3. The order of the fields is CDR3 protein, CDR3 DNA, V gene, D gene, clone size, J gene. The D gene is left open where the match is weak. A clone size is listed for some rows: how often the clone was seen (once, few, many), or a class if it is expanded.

CASSLGDRKEYNEQFF	TGCGCCAGCAGCTTGGGTGATCGGAAGGAGTACAATGAGCAGTTCTTC	TRBV5-1	.	few	TRBJ2-1
CASSQGPQGFGANVLTF	TGCGCCAGCAGCCAAGGTCCCCAGGGGTTTGGGGCCAACGTCCTGACTTTC	TRBV4-1	.	.	TRBJ2-6
CASSSSGGPSSYEQYF	TGTGCCAGCAGTTCGTCGGGAGGGCCAAGCTCCTACGAGCAGTACTTC	TRBV27	TRBD2	.	TRBJ2-7
CASSQFGRAGDEQFF	TGTGCCAGCAGCCAGTTCGGGAGGGCCGGCGATGAGCAGTTCTTC	TRBV3-1	TRBD2	.	TRBJ2-1
CASSWTGFGGYTF	TGTGCCAGCAGCTGGACAGGGTTCGGGGGCTACACCTTC	TRBV7-2	TRBD1	few	TRBJ1-2
CASSNTPGLAGVYEQYF	TGTGCCAGTAGTAATACGCCGGGACTAGCGGGAGTCTACGAGCAGTACTTC	TRBV19	TRBD2	many	TRBJ2-7
CSARLGQGLSPQHF	TGCAGTGCTAGGCTGGGGCAGGGTTTAAGTCCCCAGCATTTT	TRBV20-1	.	.	TRBJ1-5
CASSPSGRKTQYF	TGTGCCAGCAGCCCTAGCGGGAGAAAGACCCAGTACTTC	TRBV7-7	TRBD2	few	TRBJ2-5
CASRKTQGGWETQYF	TGTGCCAGCAGGAAAACCCAGGGGGGGTGGGAGACCCAGTACTTC	TRBV27	.	many	TRBJ2-5
CASSSLAGVRDEQYF	TGTGCCAGCAGTTCACTAGCGGGAGTCCGGGACGAGCAGTACTTC	TRBV28	TRBD2	many	TRBJ2-7
CASSLAYDVNTEAFF	TGTGCCAGCAGCTTAGCCTACGATGTGAACACTGAAGCTTTCTTT	TRBV7-9	.	many	TRBJ1-1
CASSFDREQYF	TGCGCCAGCAGCTTTGACAGAGAGCAGTACTTC	TRBV5-1	.	.	TRBJ2-7
CASSQSVLNSGNTIYF	TGTGCCAGCAGCCAATCCGTCCTAAACTCTGGAAACACCATATATTTT	TRBV3-1	.	.	TRBJ1-3
CASSSRRDRGTYNEQFF	TGTGCCAGCAGCTCCCGACGGGACAGGGGGACGTACAATGAGCAGTTCTTC	TRBV7-9	TRBD1	.	TRBJ2-1